This TCR beta chain is from a study of Graves' ophthalmopathy and Graves' hyperthyroidism. Findings and limits, study-wide: Cross-validated, the 13-signature model showed 87.88%/81.08% sensitivity/specificity, and 80%/75% in the test set.

With a duration under 3 months, ophthalmopathy in the donors showed moderate-to-severe activity, CAS ≥3 and NOSPECS ≥4. The authors diagnosed from clinical symptoms, serum thyroxine, TRAb, thyroid ultrasound and orbital computed tomography. It was from 8.5 to 10 ml of fresh peripheral blood that the PBMCs came. Amplification of the TCR beta CDR3 regions used RNA transcripts (as template). First-round RT-PCR used HTBI primers; second-round multiplex PCR followed. TCRdb called the multiplex PCR reads again in MiXCR, with one record for every CDR3 protein. The repertoire includes some 520,000 distinct CDR3 sequences, over 13% of them detected once, and 9.8% sits in the top ten. The V and J ends lost 2 bases and 2 bases respectively, with 16 bases between them. CDR1 is SNHLY, CDR2 FYNNEI, per germline. This CDR3 is 16 amino acids long. This clonotype came up many times. Antigen: not known.

Material: blood. The chain couples TRBV2 to TRBJ2-7; the D gene is possibly TRBD2 (5 bases). The origin of this receptor is a woman aged 25 to 39 with Graves' ophthalmopathy. The CDR3 coding sequence is TGTGCCAGCAGTGAAATAGCGAGAATCACCCCCTACGAGCAGTACTTC. Protein product: CASSEIARITPYEQYF.